Included here is one T cell receptor (beta chain) sequence, with context. Its antigen is unidentified. This entry is derived from a study of beta chain features in type 1 diabetes. Study-wide background: Similarity in age, gender and cell yields was seen between patients and healthy donors. General study results and limits: A definitive answer on HLA type influencing TCRB rearrangement was not reached here. VDJ junctions from patients with type 1 diabetes contained fewer insertions and more deletions. In comparison with healthy donors, patients had naive, central memory and Treg TCRB repertoires that appeared more similar. Moderate but significant shortening of TCRB CDR3s was recorded in all four CD4+ subsets from Type 1 diabetes patients.

CDR1 and CDR2 (germline): MNHNS, SASEGT. The CDR3 spans 14 residues. With 5 bases clipped from V and 4 bases from J, the junction kept 4 bases outside the gene matches. The investigators reverse transcribed all of the isolated RNA, so they sequenced expressed TCRB transcripts. The method was immunoSEQ multiplex PCR; TCRdb's version includes in-frame clones alone and lacks a portion of them. The table includes hundreds of thousands of clones, around 15% detected once. The sequence came from a man under 40 with type 1 diabetes. The specimen sequenced was naive CD4+ T cells from blood. The genes are TRBV6-1 and TRBJ2-3, with 9 bases aligning to TRBD2. CDR3 DNA sequence: TGTGCCAGCAGTACTAGCGGGTGGGCAGATACGCAGTATTTT. Translation gives CASSTSGWADTQYF.